The 4 T cell receptor beta chains below come from one sample, sequenced in a study of cytomegalovirus exposure and HLA in healthy donors. The PCR employed 60 Vbeta primers together with 13 Jbeta primers. The repertoire was sequenced with immunoSEQ multiplex PCR; TCRdb's copy has only in-frame clones and lacks some. Of roughly 190,000 clones in the sample, 79% are singletons; the top ten hold more than 1.5%. The sample consisted of PBMCs. The receptors here all came from a girl under 18 in good health and CMV-seropositive.

J is TRBJ1-1 and V is TRBV11-2, with D possibly matching TRBD1 (6 bases). V was clipped by 6 bases and J by 4 bases, with 18 bases between them. CDR1 is SGHAT, CDR2 FQNNGV, per germline. This CDR3 is built from 15 residues. The CDR3 loop is CASRPTRGHTTEAFF. CDR3 coding DNA: TGTGCCAGCAGGCCAACCCGGGGACATACCACTGAAGCTTTCTTT.

The chain couples TRBV9 to TRBJ2-7; TRBD1 matches 7 bases. J gave up 3 bases and V 3 bases, and 3 bases lay outside the gene matches. Germline V CDR1 and CDR2: SGDLS, YYNGEE. The length of the CDR3 is 13 residues. CDR3 DNA: TGTGCCAGCAGCGGAGGGGGCCACTACGAGCAGTACTTC. This gives the protein CASSGGGHYEQYF.

The chain employs TRBV6-5 and TRBJ1-5, with D tentatively TRBD1 (5 bases). V was pared by 5 bases and J by 6 bases, with 14 bases between. CDR1 and CDR2 (germline): MNHEY, SVGAGI. The CDR3 covers 14 residues. DNA of the CDR3: TGTGCCAGCAGTCCCAGGCCCCAGGGTCAGCCCCAGCATTTT. Its protein is CASSPRPQGQPQHF.

The V and J genes are TRBV7-9 and TRBJ2-7, with 10 bases fitting TRBD1. The germline gives CDR1 SEHNR, CDR2 FQNEAQ (reference sequence). The CDR3 totals 14 residues. Trimming at V came to 5 bases and at J to 5 bases, leaving 6 bases not matched to a gene. CDR3 DNA sequence: TGTGCCAGCAGCCTGGGACAGGGGAGCGACGAGCAGTACTTC. Translating it yields CASSLGQGSDEQYF. The full variable domain, in which reference TRBV7-9 and TRBJ2-7 provide the parts outside the CDR3, is DTGVSQNPRHKITKRGQNVTFRCDPISEHNRLYWYRQTLGQGPEFLTYFQNEAQLEKSRLLSDRFSAERPKGSFSTLEIQRTEQGDSAMYLCASSLGQGSDEQYFGPGTRLTVT.